The next 19 T cell receptor delta chains were all read from a single sample in a study of gamma delta lymphoproliferative disorders and STAT genes (dated by TCRdb to between 2017 and 2018). The method was multiplex PCR. Sequenced on an Illumina MiSeq. With CATT, TCRdb called clones again from the public reads; duplicate DNA rows were later joined. Here the sample has about 880 delta-chain clones; about 1.6% occur a single time. Less than 85% of the sample comes from the top ten. For both patients and controls, peripheral blood mononuclear cells were isolated, and the genomic DNA from these cells was used for TCR sequencing. Source material: blood. Every receptor here comes from a human donor in good health.

This clone was observed many times. A far bigger clonotype differs at one base, so this is likely a read error. Other DNA sequences in the sample encode the same CDR3. The V call is TRDV2, the J call TRDJ1; TRDD3 matches 7 bases. The germline V gene encodes CDR1 GEAIGNYY and CDR2 EKD. The V segment lost 1 base and the J segment 1 base; nucleotides outside the gene matches: 20. CDR3 length: 20 amino acids. DNA of the CDR3: TGTGCCTGTGACACATCGGGCCTGGGGGCAAAGGATACCTTCACCGATAAACTCATCTTT. It specifies CACDTSGLGAKDTFTDKLIF.

This clone was detected only a few times. The protein TCRdb lists belongs to a much larger clone and differs from this DNA's translation at residue 9, which points to a read error; the protein shown is made from the DNA. This chain uses TRDV2 with TRDJ2; TRDD3 aligns across 7 bases. V shed 3 bases and J 4 bases; nucleotides not matched to a gene: 16. The germline V gene has CDR1 GEAIGNYY and CDR2 EKD. This CDR3 region has 18 residues. CDR3: CACDAVGDRGPETAQLFF. The CDR3 region has the DNA TGTGCCTGTGACGCGGTGGGGGACCGAGGGCCGGAGACAGCACAACTCTTCTTT.

On this clone itself: With only one base between it and a far larger clone, this is likely a read error. Other nucleotide sequences from this sample produce the same CDR3. The gene calls are TRDV2 and TRDJ3, with 13 bases identical to TRDD3. Germline trimming cut 2 bases from V and 4 bases from J; bases unmatched to any gene: 7. CDR1 is GEAIGNYY and CDR2 is EKD in the germline V gene. The CDR3 is made up of 19 amino acids. In nucleotides, the CDR3 is TGTGCCTGTGACAAGCTACTGGGGGATACGGTTTGGGACACCCGACAGATGTTTTTC. This translates into CACDKLLGDTVWDTRQMFF.

Worth noting for this clone: TCRdb lists the protein of a much larger clone for this DNA, which differs at residue 5, so this is likely a read error; the protein given here is translated from the DNA itself. The V gene is TRDV2, the J gene TRDJ1, with TRDD3 identical over 10 bases. Germline V gene lookup returns CDR1 GEAIGNYY and CDR2 EKD. V shed 2 bases and J 2 bases; nucleotides not matched to a gene: 19. This CDR3 has 20 amino acids. The CDR3 region is CACDMIPTPVLGDQTDKLIF. In nucleotides, the CDR3 is TGTGCCTGTGACATGATTCCTACCCCGGTACTGGGGGATCAGACCGATAAACTCATCTTT.

As concerns this clone: TCRdb shows a much larger clone's protein in place of this DNA's translation, and the two differ at residue 16, likely through a read error; the protein shown is translated from the DNA. J is TRDJ1 and V is TRAV29/DV5, with 9 bases that match TRDD3. Germline CDR1 NSMFDY, CDR2 ISSIKDK. With V trimmed by 1 base and J by 2 bases, 27 bases remained unmatched. This CDR3 has 22 residues. The CDR3 nucleotides read TGTGCAGCAAGCCGGGAGAACCCCTGTAGGGGATACGTGGATTATCGTACCGATAAACTCATCTTT. Amino acids: CAASRENPCRGYVDYRTDKLIF.

Comments on this clone: The protein given by TCRdb reflects a much larger clone and differs at residue 9 from this DNA's translation, likely from a read error; the protein shown is the DNA's translation. The chain carries TRDV2 and TRDJ1; D might be TRDD2 or TRDD3, each matching 7 bases. The CDR3 sequence is 18 residues long. The V gene lost 1 base and the J gene lost 0 bases, with 20 bases spanning the gap. Per the germline V gene, CDR1 is GEAIGNYY and CDR2 is EKD. CDR3 bases: TGTGCCTGTGACACTCCCTTCCTTAGGGGGATTGACACCGATAAACTCATCTTT. Its protein is CACDTPFLRGIDTDKLIF.

This clone rates as medium-sized. A read error is the likely source, as a far larger clone sits one nucleotide away. The V call is TRDV2, the J call TRDJ1; 11 nucleotides align to TRDD3. Per germline, CDR1 GEAIGNYY and CDR2 EKD. The CDR3 is made up of 18 amino acids. After removal of 0 bases from V and 1 base from J, the junction contained 9 bases not matched to a gene. CDR3 region: CACDTISTGGYSTDKLIF. The CDR3 region has the DNA TGTGCCTGTGACACCATTTCTACTGGGGGATATTCCACCGATAAACTCATCTTT.

Only a few counts were recorded for this clone. Translating this DNA gives a protein that differs at residue 11 from the TCRdb one, which belongs to a much larger clone; a read error is likely, and the protein shown is this translation. This same CDR3 is encoded by further DNA sequences in the sample. The V gene is TRDV1, the J gene TRDJ1, with a possible D match to TRDD3 (5 bases). The CDR3 totals 21 residues. The germline V gene has CDR1 TSWWSYY and CDR2 QGS. With 5 bases removed from V and 2 bases from J, the gap between germline ends came to 33 bases. DNA of the CDR3: TGTGCTCTTGGGAACACACAGGGGGCTGGGCGATATAAAACGTGGACCGATAAACTCATCTTT. Residues: CALGNTQGAGRYKTWTDKLIF.

The sample holds a few counts of this clone. A far larger clone is a single base away, which makes a read error likely. This sample also contains other DNA sequences that code for the same CDR3. The chain uses TRAV29/DV5 and TRDJ1, with 9 bases fitting TRDD3. Germline trimming cut 1 base from V and 2 bases from J; bases unmatched to any gene: 27. CDR1 and CDR2 from the germline V gene are NSMFDY and ISSIKDK. The CDR3 runs 22 residues. The CDR3 here is CAASRENPCRGYVDYCTDKLIF. For the CDR3, the DNA is TGTGCAGCAAGCCGGGAGAACCCCTGCAGGGGATACGTGGATTATTGTACCGATAAACTCATCTTT.

At least ten counts were recorded for this clone. This likely reflects a read error, since a far larger clone is one base away. Other DNA sequences from this sample encode an identical CDR3 as well. The chain is built from TRDV1 and TRDJ1; 7 nucleotides agree with TRDD3. The CDR3 is 15 amino acids. CDR1 is TSWWSYY and CDR2 is QGS in the germline V gene. CDR3: CALGGYWGVTDKLIF. The CDR3 nucleotides are TGTGCTCTTGGGGGGTACTGGGGTGTCACCGATAAACTCATCTTC.

As to this clone: The mismatch at residue 16 between this DNA's translation and the TCRdb protein of a much larger clone likely reflects a read error; the protein shown is translated from the DNA. V and J are TRDV1 and TRDJ1, with 10 bases that match TRDD3. CDR1 is TSWWSYY and CDR2 is QGS in the germline V gene. CDR3 size: 27 residues. V was pared by 2 bases and J by 0 bases, with 36 bases of the junction left unmatched. The CDR3 spells CALGERFSFLVKYWGMREHRDTDKLIF. The DNA for the CDR3 is TGTGCTCTTGGGGAAAGATTTTCCTTCCTTGTGAAATACTGGGGGATGCGCGAACACCGGGACACCGATAAACTCATCTTT.

In this sample, this clone turned up a few times. A far bigger clonotype differs at one base, so this is likely a read error. Other DNA sequences in the sample encode the same CDR3. This chain joins TRAV29/DV5 and TRDJ1; 9 bases are a match to TRDD3. This CDR3 spans 22 amino acids. Germline lookup yields CDR1 NSMFDY and CDR2 ISSIKDK. The CDR3 protein is CAASRENPCRGYVDYCTDKLIF. Written as DNA, the CDR3 is TGTGCAGCAAGCCGGGAGAACCCCTGTAGGGGATACGTGGATTATTGTACCGACAAACTCATCTTT.

With respect to this clone: The protein TCRdb lists belongs to a much larger clone and differs from this DNA's translation at residue 5, which points to a read error; the protein shown is made from the DNA. The chain combines TRDV2 with TRDJ3, with no clear D. This CDR3 spans 18 amino acids. V gave up 3 bases and J gave up 0 bases, with 14 bases separating them. Germline V lookup: CDR1 GEAIGNYY, CDR2 EKD. CDR3 in DNA: TGTGCCTGTGACTCGGCGGGCCCGAGCTCCTGGGACACCCGACAGATGTTTTTC. Translation: CACDSAGPSSWDTRQMFF.

Of note for this clone: TCRdb attributes to this sequence the protein of a much larger clone, which differs from the DNA translation at residue 21; a read error is likely, and the protein displayed is translated from the DNA. The J gene is TRDJ1, the V gene TRDV1, with 13 bases matching TRDD3. This CDR3 has 27 amino acids. V trimming: 2 bases; J trimming: 0 bases; junction bases outside the gene matches: 33. Germline CDR1 TSWWSYY, CDR2 QGS. DNA for the CDR3: TGTGCTCTTGGGGAAAGATTTTCCTTCCTTGTGAAATACTGGGGGATACGCGAACACCGGAACACCGATAAACTCATCTTT. Its translation: CALGERFSFLVKYWGIREHRNTDKLIF.

In its sample, this clone was seen a few times. TCRdb records a much larger clone's protein for this DNA, with a difference at residue 6 that likely arises from a read error; the protein given is the translation of the DNA. The chain has TRDV2 and TRDJ3; 13 positions agree with TRDD3. Germline V lookup: CDR1 GEAIGNYY, CDR2 EKD. V was pared by 2 bases and J by 4 bases, with 7 bases of the junction left unmatched. CDR3 length: 19 residues. This CDR3 is CACDKILGDTVWDTRQMFF. CDR3 coding DNA: TGTGCCTGTGACAAGATACTGGGGGATACGGTTTGGGACACCCGACAGATGTTTTTC.

Regarding this clone: TCRdb's protein for this DNA is that of a much larger clone and differs from the translation at residue 15, likely a read error; the protein shown is the DNA translation. The chain carries TRDV2 and TRDJ1; 7 bases line up with TRDD3. Germline CDR1 GEAIGNYY, CDR2 EKD. The junction had 22 bases not matched to a gene; V was cut back by 1 base and J by 3 bases. The CDR3 is made up of 20 amino acids. The CDR3 spells CACDTSGLGAKDTFSDKLIF. For the CDR3, the DNA is TGTGCCTGTGACACGTCGGGCCTGGGGGCAAAGGATACCTTCTCCGATAAACTCATCTTT.

Remarks on this clone: It differs at one base from a far larger clone, so likely a read error. Additional DNA sequences in this sample encode the identical CDR3. The rearrangement links TRDV1 to TRDJ1, with D maybe TRDD1 (5 bases). Germline CDR1 reads TSWWSYY; CDR2 reads QGS. This CDR3 is 20 amino acids long. Deletions cut 3 bases from V and 0 bases from J, with 26 bases between. In DNA form, the CDR3 reads TGTGCTCTTGGGGATCAAAGTTACTCCTTACGATGGAAATACACCGATAAACTCATCTTT. Protein product: CALGDQSYSLRWKYTDKLIF.

Of note for this clone: For this DNA, TCRdb reports the protein of a much larger clone, which diverges at residue 13, most likely from a read error; the protein presented here is translated directly from the DNA. CDR3 residues: CACDSMILGDRTGKLIF. CDR3 DNA: TGTGCCTGTGACTCTATGATACTGGGGGATAGAACCGGTAAACTCATCTTT. The V gene is TRDV2, the J gene TRDJ1; 11 bases fit TRDD3. The CDR3 extends over 17 amino acids. The germline CDR1 and CDR2 sequences are GEAIGNYY and EKD.

On this clone itself: Since a far larger clone is one base different, this is likely a read error. Distinct nucleotide sequences in the sample also encode this CDR3. The chain uses TRDV2 and TRDJ1, with TRDD3 as a possible D gene (6 bases). CDR3 length: 17 residues. The V end was cut by 3 bases, the J end by 2 bases, with 21 bases between. The germline V gene has CDR1 GEAIGNYY and CDR2 EKD. This CDR3 reads CACDSMILGDRTDKLIF. Here the CDR3 DNA reads TGTGCCTGTGACTCTATGATACTGGGAGATAGAACCGATAAACTCATCTTT.